A selection of T cell receptor beta chains follows, all from one sample in a study of T cell responses to AZD1222 COVID-19 vaccine. Method: immunoSEQ multiplex PCR; TCRdb's copy keeps in-frame clones and lacks some. This sample has approximately 90,000 clones, with 75% to 90% found just once. Sequenced here: peripheral blood, sampled on day 0 of AZD1222 vaccination. The receptors derive from an adult in good health. The CDR3 runs from the conserved cysteine through the conserved F or W. D genes are given only for firm matches. The listing skips clone size in some rows; elsewhere it reads once, few, many or a size class.

abundance	d_gene	v_gene	j_gene	CDR3nt	CDR3aa
.	.	TRBV12-3/TRBV12-4	TRBJ2-1	TGTGCCAGCAGCTGGTACTCCTACAATGAGCAGTTCTTC	CASSWYSYNEQFF
.	.	TRBV5-5	TRBJ2-2	TGTGCCAGCAGCTTGGGCCATACGAACACCGGGGAGCTGTTTTTT	CASSLGHTNTGELFF
few	.	TRBV12-3/TRBV12-4	TRBJ2-3	TGTGCCAGCAGTTTAACAAACACAGATACGCAGTATTTT	CASSLTNTDTQYF
.	.	TRBV2	TRBJ1-6	TGTGCCAGCAGTGAATTCGTAAATTCACCCCTCCACTTT	CASSEFVNSPLHF
.	.	TRBV6-5	TRBJ1-6	TGTGCCAGCAGCCGGACTGAAGCTCGTGGTTCACCCCTCCACTTT	CASSRTEARGSPLHF
.	.	TRBV2	TRBJ1-2	TGTGCCAGCTGGGGACAAGTCTATGGCTACACCTTC	CASWGQVYGYTF
.	.	TRBV3-1/TRBV3-2	TRBJ1-2	TGTGCCAGCAGCCCAGAGGACAGCCATTTGTTTTATGGCTACACCTTC	CASSPEDSHLFYGYTF
.	.	TRBV5-1	TRBJ1-5	TGCGCCAGCAGCTTGGCCGGGGATCAGCCCCAGCATTTT	CASSLAGDQPQHF
.	.	TRBV3-1/TRBV3-2	TRBJ2-1	TGTGCCAGCAGCCGTCAGGGACGCTCCTACAATGAGCAGTTCTTC	CASSRQGRSYNEQFF
.	.	TRBV6-5	TRBJ1-1	TGTGCCAGCAGTTACTCGACCAGGGGTAGAACTGAAGCTTTCTTT	CASSYSTRGRTEAFF
.	TRBD2	TRBV27	TRBJ2-3	TGTGCCAGCAGCCGCCGGAGGGGACTAGGAGCAGATACGCAGTATTTT	CASSRRRGLGADTQYF
.	.	TRBV19	TRBJ1-2	TGTGCCAGTAGTATGGGTCAGGGGCACTATGGCTACACCTTC	CASSMGQGHYGYTF
.	TRBD2	TRBV13	TRBJ2-1	TGTGCCAGCAGTTCCGGACTAGCGGGGGCTGAGGTCTACAATGAGCAGTTCTTC	CASSSGLAGAEVYNEQFF
.	.	TRBV28	TRBJ1-4	TGTGCCAGTGGGTCCCCGGGGATCGCTAATGAAAAACTGTTTTTT	CASGSPGIANEKLFF
.	.	TRBV18	TRBJ1-4	TGTGCCAGCTCACCTCGGGGTTTTAATGAAAAACTGTTTTTT	CASSPRGFNEKLFF
.	TRBD1	TRBV6-5	TRBJ1-1	TGTGCCAGCAGCGATAGACAGGGGTCGGGCACTGAAGCTTTCTTT	CASSDRQGSGTEAFF
.	.	TRBV10-3	TRBJ2-5	TGTGCCATCAGTGAGTCGGGGTACTCAGGGGCGTACCAAGAGACCCAGTACTTC	CAISESGYSGAYQETQYF
once	.	TRBV5-6	TRBJ2-7	TGTGCCAGCAGCGCCCTACTAAGCTCGATCTACGAGCAGTACTTC	CASSALLSSIYEQYF
.	.	TRBV7-9	TRBJ1-5	TGTGCCAGCAGCTTAAGCACCGACAATCAGCCCCAGCATTTT	CASSLSTDNQPQHF
.	TRBD2	TRBV12-3/TRBV12-4	TRBJ2-1	TGTGCCAGCAGCCCGGATGGACTAGCGGAGCAGTTCTTC	CASSPDGLAEQFF
.	TRBD1	TRBV7-9	TRBJ1-6	TGTGCCAGCAGCTTAACAGGGGAAGATAATTCACCCCTCCACTTT	CASSLTGEDNSPLHF
.	TRBD2	TRBV28	TRBJ2-7	TGTGCCAGCAGTTATGATAGCGGGACTAGCTCCTACGAGCAGTACTTC	CASSYDSGTSSYEQYF
.	TRBD1	TRBV7-8	TRBJ1-4	TGTGCCAGCAGCGCGGGGCAGGGGGGAGAAAAACTGTTTTTT	CASSAGQGGEKLFF
.	.	TRBV18	TRBJ1-2	TGTGCCAGCTCACCCGACTGGGGGGATGGCTACACCTTC	CASSPDWGDGYTF
.	.	TRBV18	TRBJ2-3	TGTGCCAGCTCAAGCACAGATACGCAGTATTTT	CASSSTDTQYF
.	TRBD2	TRBV6-4	TRBJ2-1	TGTGCCAGCAGCGGGACTAGCGGAGGGTACAATGAGCAGTTCTTC	CASSGTSGGYNEQFF
.	.	TRBV4-2	TRBJ1-2	TGTGCCAGCAGCCAGAAAGCAGGGGCGGGAGGGTATGGCTACACCTTC	CASSQKAGAGGYGYTF
.	.	TRBV5-6	TRBJ2-3	TGTGCCAGCACTTTCCTGAGCACAGATACGCAGTATTTT	CASTFLSTDTQYF
.	.	TRBV27	TRBJ2-5	TGTGCCAGCCGACCCTGGGACAACCAAGAGACCCAGTACTTC	CASRPWDNQETQYF
.	TRBD1	TRBV3-1/TRBV3-2	TRBJ1-1	TGTGCCAGCAGGCCCGGGACAGGGCCCACTGAAGCTTTCTTT	CASRPGTGPTEAFF
.	.	TRBV7-9	TRBJ2-7	TGTGCCAGCAGCCTTACCACGCAGGGGGGGAAGCAGTACTTC	CASSLTTQGGKQYF
few	TRBD2	TRBV2	TRBJ2-6	TGTGCCAGCACCCGGTGGGGGACTAGAAGTACCAAGTCTGGGGCCAACGTCCTGACTTTC	CASTRWGTRSTKSGANVLTF
.	.	TRBV20-1	TRBJ1-1	TGCAGTGCTAGTTACGGGGGGAACACTGAAGCTTTCTTT	CSASYGGNTEAFF
.	TRBD1	TRBV24-1	TRBJ2-1	TGTGCCACCAGTGACCCGGGACAGGGTAGAAATGAGCAGTTCTTC	CATSDPGQGRNEQFF
.	.	TRBV7-9	TRBJ1-2	TGTGCCAGCAGCTTAGGCCAGGGATTACTCACCTTC	CASSLGQGLLTF
once	.	TRBV15	TRBJ1-6	TGTGCCACCAGTGTTACACTGACGATCGGGGCGTCACCCCTCCACTTT	CATSVTLTIGASPLHF
.	.	TRBV28	TRBJ1-3	TGTGCCAGCAGTTTATCGGGGGGCAGTACTGGAAACACCATATATTTT	CASSLSGGSTGNTIYF
.	TRBD1	TRBV19	TRBJ1-1	TGTGCCAGTAGTGTACAGGGGGCGCTTGCATTCACTGAAGCTTTCTTT	CASSVQGALAFTEAFF
.	.	TRBV29-1	TRBJ2-7	TGCAGCGTTGAAGAGGACCACTCCTACGAGCAGTACTTC	CSVEEDHSYEQYF
.	.	TRBV5-6	TRBJ2-2	TGTGCCAGCAGCTTCGGTGGGATAGACGGGGAGCTGTTTTTT	CASSFGGIDGELFF
.	TRBD1	TRBV2	TRBJ2-7	TGTGCCAGCAGCGGACAGGGTGAGCGGTACTTC	CASSGQGERYF
.	.	TRBV25-1	TRBJ2-1	TGTGCCAGCAGTGAGGGGGGACGCAATGAGCAGTTCTTC	CASSEGGRNEQFF
.	.	TRBV7-8	TRBJ1-1	TGTGCCAGCAGCGTACGAGTCCCGTTCCGGACACCGATTGACCGATTGAACACTGAAGCTTTCTTT	CASSVRVPFRTPIDRLNTEAFF
.	.	TRBV19	TRBJ2-7	TGTGCCAGTAGTCGCCAACTGGACTACGAGCAGTACTTC	CASSRQLDYEQYF
.	.	TRBV5-1	TRBJ1-1	TGCGCCAGCAGAAATGGACGGATAAGGGTGAACACTGAAGCTTTCTTT	CASRNGRIRVNTEAFF
.	.	TRBV7-2	TRBJ2-5	TGTGCCAGCAGCTTAAAATGGGGGGAGACCCAGTACTTC	CASSLKWGETQYF